Below are 5 T cell receptor beta chains sequenced from a single sample in a study of identical twins. Via MiXCR, TCRdb re-called the 5' RACE reads, giving one row per CDR3 protein. The sample shows 1,800,000 or so distinct CDR3 sequences, around a third of them seen only once. Sequenced input: cord blood. These receptors originate from a newborn girl in good health.

This clonotype was observed many times. CDR3 bases: TGTGCCAGCAGCTTAGCGGGGACTAGCGGGGGCACAGATACGCAGTATTTT. Protein sequence: CASSLAGTSGGTDTQYF. V gene TRBV7-2 combines with J gene TRBJ2-3; TRBD2 matches 13 bases. V trimming: 0 bases; J trimming: 1 base; junction bases outside the gene matches: 1. Germline loops: CDR1 SGHTA, CDR2 FQGNSA. The length of the CDR3 is 17 residues.

This clonotype was counted between two and nine times. The chain joins TRBV29-1 to TRBJ2-1; 7 nucleotides agree with TRBD2. The CDR3 runs 13 residues. Germline V gene data show CDR1 as SQVTM and CDR2 as ANQGSEA. Here the CDR3 DNA reads TGCAGAGCTGGGGGGGGGGAGTACAATGAGCAGTTCTTC. Amino acid sequence: CRAGGGEYNEQFF.

The chain is built from TRBV27 and TRBJ1-6, with D perhaps TRBD1 (5 bases). Trimming stripped 3 bases from V and 8 bases from J, with 14 bases between. Germline V gene lookup returns CDR1 MNHEY and CDR2 SMNVEV (reference sequence). This CDR3 has 15 amino acids. CDR3 region: CASSLYAGRDSPLHF. DNA for the CDR3: TGTGCCAGCAGTTTGTATGCGGGACGGGATTCACCCCTCCACTTT.

This clonotype was seen once. The J gene is TRBJ2-7, the V gene TRBV20-1; 9 bases align to TRBD2. J lost 2 bases, V lost 1 base, and 3 bases had no gene match. The CDR3 loop spans 14 amino acids. Per the germline V gene, CDR1 is DFQATT and CDR2 is SNEGSKA (reference sequence). The CDR3, as DNA: TGCAGTGCTAGAGCGACTAGCGGCCCCTACGAGCAGTACTTC. Protein product: CSARATSGPYEQYF.

V is TRBV30 and J is TRBJ1-5; D might be TRBD1 (5 bases). This CDR3 has 16 residues. Looked up from germline, CDR1 is GTSNPN and CDR2 is SVGIG (reference sequence). Between the trimmed V and J ends, which lost 1 base and 4 bases, there was a span of 17 bases. The CDR3 nucleotides are TGTGCCTGGAGTGCCCCGCCCGGGACTCCTAATCAGCCCCAGCATTTT. Translating gives CAWSAPPGTPNQPQHF. The complete variable domain, with remaining parts taken from reference TRBV30 and TRBJ1-5, reads SQTIHQWPATLVQPVGSPLSLECTVEGTSNPNLYWYRQAAGRGLQLLFYSVGIGQISSEVPQNLSASRPQDRQFILSSKKLLLSDSGFYLCAWSAPPGTPNQPQHFGDGTRLSIL.